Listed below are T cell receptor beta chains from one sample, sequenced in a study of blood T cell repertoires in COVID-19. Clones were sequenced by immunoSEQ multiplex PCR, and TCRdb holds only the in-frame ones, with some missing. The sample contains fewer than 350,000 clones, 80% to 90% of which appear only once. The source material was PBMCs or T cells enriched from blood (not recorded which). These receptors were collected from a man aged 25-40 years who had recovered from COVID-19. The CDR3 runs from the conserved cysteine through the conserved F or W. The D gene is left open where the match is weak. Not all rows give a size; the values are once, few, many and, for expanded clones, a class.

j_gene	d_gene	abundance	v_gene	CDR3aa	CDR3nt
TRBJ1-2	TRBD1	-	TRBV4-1	CASSQTHGTAYGYTF	TGCGCCAGCAGCCAGACGCATGGGACAGCCTATGGCTACACCTTC
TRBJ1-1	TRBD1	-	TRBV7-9	CASSLAALTGGDTEAFF	TGTGCCAGCAGCTTAGCGGCATTGACAGGGGGCGACACTGAAGCTTTCTTT
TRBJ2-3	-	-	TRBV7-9	CASHPGGNADTQYF	TGTGCCAGCCACCCCGGAGGGAACGCAGATACGCAGTATTTT
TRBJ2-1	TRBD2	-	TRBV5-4	CASSRTGTTLYNEQFF	TGTGCCAGCAGCCGAACCGGGACTACCCTCTACAATGAGCAGTTCTTC
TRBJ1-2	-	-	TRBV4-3	CASSQDRDSFYGYTF	TGCGCCAGCAGCCAAGACCGCGACAGCTTCTATGGCTACACCTTC
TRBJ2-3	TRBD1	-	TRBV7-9	CASSRTSGTGGSDTQYF	TGTGCCAGCAGCCGAACGTCCGGGACAGGGGGCTCAGATACGCAGTATTTT
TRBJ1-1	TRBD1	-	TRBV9	CASSTQQGTEAFF	TGTGCCAGCAGCACCCAACAGGGGACTGAAGCTTTCTTT
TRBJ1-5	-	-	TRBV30	CAWSPGDNQPQHF	TGTGCCTGGAGCCCCGGGGACAATCAGCCCCAGCATTTT
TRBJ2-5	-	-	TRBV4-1	CASSHLTGWETQYF	TGCGCCAGCAGCCACCTAACCGGGTGGGAGACCCAGTACTTC
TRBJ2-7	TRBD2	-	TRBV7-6	CASSLEASGGAVVYEQYF	TGTGCCAGCAGCTTAGAGGCTAGCGGGGGGGCCGTTGTCTACGAGCAGTACTTC
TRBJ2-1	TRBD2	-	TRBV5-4	CASSLRRGGPNEQFF	TGTGCCAGCAGCTTGCGGCGGGGGGGCCCCAATGAGCAGTTCTTC
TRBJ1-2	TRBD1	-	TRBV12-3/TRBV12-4	CASSWDRNYGYTF	TGTGCCAGCAGTTGGGACAGGAACTATGGCTACACCTTC
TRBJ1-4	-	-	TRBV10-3	CAISEWAGVNEKLFF	TGTGCCATCAGTGAGTGGGCAGGGGTTAATGAAAAACTGTTTTTT
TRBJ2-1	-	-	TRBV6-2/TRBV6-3	CASSTSDWNEQFF	TGTGCCAGCAGTACCTCCGACTGGAATGAGCAGTTCTTC
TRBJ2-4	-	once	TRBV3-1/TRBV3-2	CASSQAGGAGAKNIQYF	TGTGCCAGCAGCCAAGCAGGCGGGGCCGGAGCCAAAAACATTCAGTACTTC
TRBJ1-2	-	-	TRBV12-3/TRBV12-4	CASSGAPGGGYTF	TGTGCCAGCAGTGGGGCTCCGGGTGGAGGCTACACCTTC
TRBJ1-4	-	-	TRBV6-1	CASSDPRVATNEKLFF	TGTGCCAGCAGTGATCCCAGGGTCGCAACTAATGAAAAACTGTTTTTT
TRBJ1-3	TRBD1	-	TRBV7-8	CASSLEGAISSGNTIYF	TGTGCCAGCAGCTTAGAGGGGGCGATAAGCTCTGGAAACACCATATATTTT
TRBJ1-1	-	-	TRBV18	CASSPGVLEYTEAFF	TGTGCCAGCTCACCCGGGGTCTTGGAGTACACTGAAGCTTTCTTT
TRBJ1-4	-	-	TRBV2	CASSSSRGLGEKLFF	TGTGCCAGCAGTTCCTCGCGGGGGCTGGGTGAAAAACTGTTTTTT
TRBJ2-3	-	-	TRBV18	CASSPSSTDTQYF	TGTGCCAGCTCACCGTCGAGCACAGATACGCAGTATTTT
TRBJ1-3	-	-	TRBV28	CASSFPGLSGNTIYF	TGTGCCAGCAGTTTCCCGGGATTAAGCGGAAACACCATATATTTT
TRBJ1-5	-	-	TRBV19	CASTLWGRDQPQHF	TGTGCCAGTACACTGTGGGGCAGGGATCAGCCCCAGCATTTT
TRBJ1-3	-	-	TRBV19	CASSIRDTDTIYF	TGTGCCAGTAGTATTCGGGACACCGACACCATATATTTT
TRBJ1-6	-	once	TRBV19	CASSIPAGAGSPLHF	TGTGCCAGTAGTATCCCTGCAGGTGCCGGATCACCCCTCCACTTT
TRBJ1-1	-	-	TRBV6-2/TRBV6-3	CASSFSRGTEAFF	TGTGCCAGCAGTTTCAGCAGGGGTACTGAAGCTTTCTTT
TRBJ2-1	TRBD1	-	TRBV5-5	CASSMGQGAFSYNEQFF	TGTGCCAGCAGCATGGGACAGGGGGCCTTCTCCTACAATGAGCAGTTCTTC
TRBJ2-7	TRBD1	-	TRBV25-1	CASRGFGTGPHQQYF	TGTGCCAGCAGGGGCTTTGGGACAGGGCCGCACCAGCAGTACTTC
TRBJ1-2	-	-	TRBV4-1	CASSQDAVSVGDGYTF	TGCGCCAGCAGCCAAGATGCGGTTAGTGTTGGTGATGGCTACACCTTC
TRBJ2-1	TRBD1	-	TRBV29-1	CSVQGDRLYNEQFF	TGCAGCGTTCAGGGGGACAGGTTATACAATGAGCAGTTCTTC
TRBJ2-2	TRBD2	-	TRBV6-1	CASSDSGGYTGELFF	TGTGCCAGCAGTGATAGCGGGGGATACACCGGGGAGCTGTTTTTT
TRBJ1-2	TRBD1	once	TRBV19	CASSTQPGQENYGYTF	TGTGCCAGTAGTACCCAACCGGGACAGGAAAACTATGGCTACACCTTC
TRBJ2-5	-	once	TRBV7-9	CASSLFTASQQETQYF	TGTGCCAGCAGCTTATTCACAGCAAGTCAACAAGAGACCCAGTACTTC
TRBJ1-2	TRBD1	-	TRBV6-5	CASRGTGGYGYTF	TGTGCCAGCAGGGGGACAGGGGGCTATGGCTACACCTTC
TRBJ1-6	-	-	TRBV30	CAWSVGDTFSHRQNSPLHF	TGTGCCTGGAGCGTAGGGGACACTTTCTCACACCGACAAAATTCACCCCTCCACTTT
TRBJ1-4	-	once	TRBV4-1	CASSQGREGIREKLFF	TGCGCCAGCAGCCAAGGGCGGGAAGGAATCAGGGAAAAACTGTTTTTT
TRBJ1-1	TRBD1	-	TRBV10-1	CASSQGDTEAFF	TGCGCCAGCAGTCAGGGGGACACTGAAGCTTTCTTT
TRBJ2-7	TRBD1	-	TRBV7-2	CASSLNVGRTGGYEQYF	TGTGCCAGCAGCTTGAATGTAGGTCGGACAGGGGGCTACGAGCAGTACTTC
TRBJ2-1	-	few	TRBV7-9	CASSLGAAEQFF	TGTGCCAGCAGCTTAGGAGCCGCTGAGCAGTTCTTC
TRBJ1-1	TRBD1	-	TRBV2	CASRQQGTNTEAFF	TGTGCCAGCAGACAACAGGGGACGAACACTGAAGCTTTCTTT
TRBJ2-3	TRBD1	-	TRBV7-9	CASSPTGISTDTQYF	TGTGCCAGCAGCCCGACAGGGATTTCCACAGATACGCAGTATTTT